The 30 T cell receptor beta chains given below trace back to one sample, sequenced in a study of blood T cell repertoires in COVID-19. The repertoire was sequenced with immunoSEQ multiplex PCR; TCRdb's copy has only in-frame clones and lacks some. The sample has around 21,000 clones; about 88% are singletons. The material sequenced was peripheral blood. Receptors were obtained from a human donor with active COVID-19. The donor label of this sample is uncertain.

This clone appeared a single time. The CDR3 bases are TGTGCCATCAGTGAGTCGGACGGGAAGTACGAGCAGTACTTC. This translates into CAISESDGKYEQYF. The V and J genes are TRBV10-3 and TRBJ2-7; maybe TRBD2 (5 bases). Trimming took off 0 bases at V and 4 bases at J, with 10 bases between the two ends. Germline values: CDR1 ENHRY, CDR2 SYGVKD. The CDR3 covers 14 residues.

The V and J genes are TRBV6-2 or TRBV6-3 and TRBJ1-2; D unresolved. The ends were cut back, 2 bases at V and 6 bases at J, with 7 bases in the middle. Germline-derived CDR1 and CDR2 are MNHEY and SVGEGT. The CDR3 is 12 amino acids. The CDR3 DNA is TGTGCCAGCAGTTACGGCAGTCATGGCTACACCTTC. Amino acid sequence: CASSYGSHGYTF.

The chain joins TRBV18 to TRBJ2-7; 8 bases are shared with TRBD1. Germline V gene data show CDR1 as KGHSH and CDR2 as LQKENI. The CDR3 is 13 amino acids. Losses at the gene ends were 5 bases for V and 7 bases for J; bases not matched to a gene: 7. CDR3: CASSAKTGGEQYF. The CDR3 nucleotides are TGTGCCAGCTCAGCCAAAACAGGGGGAGAGCAGTACTTC.

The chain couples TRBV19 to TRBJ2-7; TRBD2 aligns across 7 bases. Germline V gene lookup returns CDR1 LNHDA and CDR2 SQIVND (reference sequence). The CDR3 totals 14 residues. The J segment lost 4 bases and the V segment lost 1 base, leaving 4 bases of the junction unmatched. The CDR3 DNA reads TGTGCCAGTAGTATAGGGACTAGAAATTACGAGCAGTACTTC. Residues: CASSIGTRNYEQYF.

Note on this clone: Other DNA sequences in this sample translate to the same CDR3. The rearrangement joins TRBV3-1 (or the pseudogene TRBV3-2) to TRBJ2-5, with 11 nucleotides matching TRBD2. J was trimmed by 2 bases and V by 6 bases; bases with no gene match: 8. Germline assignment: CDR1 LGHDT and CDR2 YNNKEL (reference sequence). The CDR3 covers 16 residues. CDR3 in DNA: TGTGCCAGCAGTCCCGGTCTAGCGGGGGGACAAGAGACCCAGTACTTC. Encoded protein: CASSPGLAGGQETQYF.

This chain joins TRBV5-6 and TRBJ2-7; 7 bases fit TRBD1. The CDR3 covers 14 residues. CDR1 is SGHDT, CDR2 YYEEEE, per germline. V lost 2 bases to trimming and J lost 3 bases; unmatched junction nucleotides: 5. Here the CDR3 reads CASSLFDRDYEQYF. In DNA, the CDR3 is TGTGCCAGCAGCTTATTCGACAGGGACTACGAGCAGTACTTC.

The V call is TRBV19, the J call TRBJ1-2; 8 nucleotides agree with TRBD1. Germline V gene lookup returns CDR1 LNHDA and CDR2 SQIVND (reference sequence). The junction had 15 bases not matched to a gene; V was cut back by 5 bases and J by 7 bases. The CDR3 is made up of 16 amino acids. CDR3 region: CASSLTQGARLGGYTF. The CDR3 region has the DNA TGTGCCAGTAGTTTAACCCAGGGGGCGCGTTTAGGTGGCTACACCTTC.

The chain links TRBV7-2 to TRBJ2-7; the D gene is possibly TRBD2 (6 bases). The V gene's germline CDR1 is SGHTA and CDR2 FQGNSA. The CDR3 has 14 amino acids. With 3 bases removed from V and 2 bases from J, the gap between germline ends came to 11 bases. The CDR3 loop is CASSLRGIPYEQYF. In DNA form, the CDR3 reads TGTGCCAGCAGCTTGCGGGGCATTCCCTACGAGCAGTACTTC.

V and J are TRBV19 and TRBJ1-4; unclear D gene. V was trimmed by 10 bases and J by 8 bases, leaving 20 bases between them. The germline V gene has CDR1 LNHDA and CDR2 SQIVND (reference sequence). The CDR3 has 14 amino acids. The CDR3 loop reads CATARRQSNEKLFF. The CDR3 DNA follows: TGTGCCACCGCGAGGCGGCAGTCCAACGAAAAACTGTTTTTT.

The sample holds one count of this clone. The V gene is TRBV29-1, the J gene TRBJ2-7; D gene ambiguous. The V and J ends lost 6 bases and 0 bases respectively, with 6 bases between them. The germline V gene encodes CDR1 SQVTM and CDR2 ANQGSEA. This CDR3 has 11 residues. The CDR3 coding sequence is TGCAGCGTAGCGACCTCCTACGAGCAGTACTTC. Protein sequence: CSVATSYEQYF.

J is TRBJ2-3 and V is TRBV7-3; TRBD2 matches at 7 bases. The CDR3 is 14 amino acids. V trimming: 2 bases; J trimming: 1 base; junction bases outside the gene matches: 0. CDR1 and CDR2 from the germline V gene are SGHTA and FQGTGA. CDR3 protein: CASSLAGGTDTQYF. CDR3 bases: TGTGCCAGCAGCTTAGCGGGAGGCACAGATACGCAGTATTTT.

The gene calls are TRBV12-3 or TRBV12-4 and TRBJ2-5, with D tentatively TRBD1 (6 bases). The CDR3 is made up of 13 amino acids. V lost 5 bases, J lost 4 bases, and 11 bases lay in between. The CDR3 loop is CASSRDTAETQYF. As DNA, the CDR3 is TGTGCCAGCAGTCGGGACACAGCAGAGACCCAGTACTTC.

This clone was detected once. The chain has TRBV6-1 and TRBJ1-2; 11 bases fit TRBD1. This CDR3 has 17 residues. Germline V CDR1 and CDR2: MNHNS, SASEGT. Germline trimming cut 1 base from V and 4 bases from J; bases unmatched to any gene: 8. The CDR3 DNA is TGTGCCAGCAGTGAAGGCCTATGGACAGGGGGCGCCTATGGCTACACCTTC. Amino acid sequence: CASSEGLWTGGAYGYTF.

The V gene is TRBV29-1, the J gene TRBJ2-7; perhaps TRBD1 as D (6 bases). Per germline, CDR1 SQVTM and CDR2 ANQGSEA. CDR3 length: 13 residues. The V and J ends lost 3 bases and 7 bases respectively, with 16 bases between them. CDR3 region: CSVDRGVGLEQYF. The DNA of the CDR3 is TGCAGCGTTGACAGGGGAGTCGGGTTAGAGCAGTACTTC.

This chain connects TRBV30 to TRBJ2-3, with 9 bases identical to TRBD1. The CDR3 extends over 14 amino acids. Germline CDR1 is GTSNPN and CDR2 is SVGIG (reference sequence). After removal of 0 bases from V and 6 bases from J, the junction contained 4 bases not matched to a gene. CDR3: CAWSVGTGMDTQYF. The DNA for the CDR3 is TGTGCCTGGAGTGTGGGGACAGGGATGGATACGCAGTATTTT. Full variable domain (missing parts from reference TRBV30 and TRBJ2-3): SQTIHQWPATLVQPVGSPLSLECTVEGTSNPNLYWYRQAAGRGLQLLFYSVGIGQISSEVPQNLSASRPQDRQFILSSKKLLLSDSGFYLCAWSVGTGMDTQYFGPGTRLTVL.

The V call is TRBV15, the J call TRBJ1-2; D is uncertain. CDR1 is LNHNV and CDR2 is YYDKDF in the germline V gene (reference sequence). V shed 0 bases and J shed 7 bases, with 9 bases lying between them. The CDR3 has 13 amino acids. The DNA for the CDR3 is TGTGCCACCAGCAGAGACTCGCGGGGTGGCTACACCTTC. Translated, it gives CATSRDSRGGYTF.

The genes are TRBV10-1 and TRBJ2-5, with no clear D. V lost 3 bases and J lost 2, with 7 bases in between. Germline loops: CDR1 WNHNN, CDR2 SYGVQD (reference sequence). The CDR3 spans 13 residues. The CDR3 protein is CASSDGWQETQYF. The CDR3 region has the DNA TGCGCCAGCAGTGACGGTTGGCAAGAGACCCAGTACTTC.

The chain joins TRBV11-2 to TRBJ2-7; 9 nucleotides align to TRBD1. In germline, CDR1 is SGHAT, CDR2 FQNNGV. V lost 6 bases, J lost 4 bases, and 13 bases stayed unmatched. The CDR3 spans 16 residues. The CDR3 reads CASSSLPGQGLYEQYF. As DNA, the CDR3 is TGTGCCAGCAGTTCATTGCCGGGACAGGGCTTATACGAGCAGTACTTC.

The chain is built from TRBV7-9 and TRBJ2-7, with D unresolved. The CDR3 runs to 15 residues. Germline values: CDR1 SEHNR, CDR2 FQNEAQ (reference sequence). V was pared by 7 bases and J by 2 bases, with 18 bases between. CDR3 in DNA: TGTGCCAGCACCCATGGCGGTCGACTCCCCTACGAGCAGTACTTC. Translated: CASTHGGRLPYEQYF.

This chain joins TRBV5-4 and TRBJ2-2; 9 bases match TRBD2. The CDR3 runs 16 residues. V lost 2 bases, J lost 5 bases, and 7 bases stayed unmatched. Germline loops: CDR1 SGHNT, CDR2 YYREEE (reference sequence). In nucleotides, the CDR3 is TGTGCCAGCAGCTTCGGCGGGGGGGCCGGAACCGGGGAGCTGTTTTTT. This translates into CASSFGGGAGTGELFF.

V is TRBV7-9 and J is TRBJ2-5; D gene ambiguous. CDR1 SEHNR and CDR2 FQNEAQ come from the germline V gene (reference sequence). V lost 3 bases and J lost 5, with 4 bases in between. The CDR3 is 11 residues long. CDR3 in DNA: TGTGCCAGCAGCTTGTCGGAGACCCAGTACTTC. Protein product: CASSLSETQYF.

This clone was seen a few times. This chain's CDR3 is CASSQEQAPNQPQHF. The CDR3 bases are TGTGCCAGCAGCCAAGAGCAAGCTCCCAATCAGCCCCAGCATTTT. The genes are TRBV4-2 and TRBJ1-5; D gene unclear. Trimming shortened V by 0 bases and J by 3 bases, and 9 bases separated the two germline ends. CDR1 and CDR2 (germline): LGHNA, YNFKEQ. The CDR3 is made up of 15 amino acids.

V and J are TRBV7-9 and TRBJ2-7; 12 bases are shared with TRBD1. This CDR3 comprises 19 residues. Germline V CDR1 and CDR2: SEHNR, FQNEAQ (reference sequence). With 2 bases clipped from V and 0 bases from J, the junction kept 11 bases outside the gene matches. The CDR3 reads CASSLPGTGGSHSSYEQYF. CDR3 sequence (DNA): TGTGCCAGCAGCTTACCCGGGACAGGGGGCTCTCACTCCTCCTACGAGCAGTACTTC.

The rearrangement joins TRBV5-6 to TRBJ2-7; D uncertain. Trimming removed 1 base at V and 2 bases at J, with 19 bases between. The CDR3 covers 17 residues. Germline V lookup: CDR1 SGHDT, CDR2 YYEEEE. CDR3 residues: CASSLFGGWQPAYEQYF. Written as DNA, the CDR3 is TGTGCCAGCAGCTTGTTCGGCGGCTGGCAGCCAGCCTACGAGCAGTACTTC.

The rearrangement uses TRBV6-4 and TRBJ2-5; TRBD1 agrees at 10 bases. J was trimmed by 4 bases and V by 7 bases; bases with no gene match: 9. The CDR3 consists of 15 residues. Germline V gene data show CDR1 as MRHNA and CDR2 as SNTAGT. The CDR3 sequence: CASKLTGGEGETQYF. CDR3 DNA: TGTGCCAGCAAATTGACAGGGGGCGAAGGAGAGACCCAGTACTTC.

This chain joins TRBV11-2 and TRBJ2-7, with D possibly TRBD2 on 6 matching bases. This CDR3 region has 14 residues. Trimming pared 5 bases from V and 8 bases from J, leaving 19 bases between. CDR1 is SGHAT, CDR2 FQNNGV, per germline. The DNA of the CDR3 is TGTGCCAGCAGCCGGGACTGGACTACGACACAGCAGTACTTC. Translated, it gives CASSRDWTTTQQYF.

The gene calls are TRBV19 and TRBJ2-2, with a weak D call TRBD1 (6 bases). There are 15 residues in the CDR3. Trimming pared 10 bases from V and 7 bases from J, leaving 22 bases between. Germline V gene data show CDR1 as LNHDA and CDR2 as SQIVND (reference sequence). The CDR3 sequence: CATARRTDRGGELFF. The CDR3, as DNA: TGTGCCACCGCCCGAAGGACAGACCGGGGCGGGGAGCTGTTTTTT.

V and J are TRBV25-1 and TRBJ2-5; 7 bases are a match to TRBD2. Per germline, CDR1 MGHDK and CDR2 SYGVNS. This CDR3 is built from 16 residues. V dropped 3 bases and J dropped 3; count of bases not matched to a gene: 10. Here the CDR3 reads CASSDLGGMSEETQYF. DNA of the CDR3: TGTGCCAGCAGTGATTTGGGAGGGATGTCGGAAGAGACCCAGTACTTC.

As DNA, the CDR3 is TGTGCCTGGAGGTATACTAGCGGGGGACTCTATAGCACAGATACGCAGTATTTT. Protein: CAWRYTSGGLYSTDTQYF. This chain connects TRBV30 to TRBJ2-3, with 11 bases fitting TRBD2. Germline trimming cut 3 bases from V and 0 bases from J; bases unmatched to any gene: 11. Looked up from germline, CDR1 is GTSNPN and CDR2 is SVGIG (reference sequence). This CDR3 is 18 amino acids long.

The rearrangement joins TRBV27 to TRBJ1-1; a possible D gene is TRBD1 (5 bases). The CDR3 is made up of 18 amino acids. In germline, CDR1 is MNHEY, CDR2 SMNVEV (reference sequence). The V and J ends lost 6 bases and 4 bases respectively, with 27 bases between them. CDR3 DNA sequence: TGTGCCAGCAGCGCACTCGTGGCGGTAAGGGGATTGAGCACTGAAGCTTTCTTT. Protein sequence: CASSALVAVRGLSTEAFF.